The 16 T cell receptor beta chains listed next were all sequenced from one sample in a study of beta chain features in type 1 diabetes listed by TCRdb under 2018. The library relied on the immunoSEQ multiplex PCR assay. All of the isolated RNA was reverse transcribed with the High Capacity cDNA Reverse Transcription Kit, so expressed TCRB transcripts were sequenced. This is the immuneACCESS table as TCRdb keeps it, with only in-frame sequences that have V and J called. A part of the clones is gone; compared with another copy, unresolved V genes explain less than half, and the rest is unexplained. Across this sample there are some 250,000 clones, with less than 35% seen only once. The ten largest clones capture 4% of the sample. Sample: central memory CD4+ T cells from blood. The receptor source for this set is a young man in good health.

The chain has TRBV11-2 and TRBJ2-7; 12 nucleotides align to TRBD1. V was pared by 5 bases and J by 5 bases, with 13 bases of the junction left unmatched. This CDR3 has 17 residues. CDR1 and CDR2 (germline): SGHAT, FQNNGV. The CDR3 bases are TGTGCCAGCAGCCCCCTTCCGGGACAGGGGGCTTTCAACGAGCAGTACTTC. Protein: CASSPLPGQGAFNEQYF.

The CDR3 coding sequence is TGCGCCAGCAGCAAAGGACAGGCCAGAGAGACCCAGTACTTC. This gives the protein CASSKGQARETQYF. This sequence joins TRBV5-1 and TRBJ2-5; 7 nucleotides match TRBD1. The CDR3 loop spans 14 amino acids. Germline loops: CDR1 SGHRS, CDR2 YFSETQ. V was pared by 4 bases and J by 4 bases, with 7 bases of the junction left unmatched.

This clone was observed a few times. The V call is TRBV7-2, the J call TRBJ1-3; no reliable D call. Trimming left V 2 bases short and J 0 bases short, with 8 bases between. Looked up from germline, CDR1 is SGHTA and CDR2 is FQGNSA. The CDR3 runs to 15 residues. The CDR3, as DNA: TGTGCCAGCAGCTTAAGCGCCAGCTCTGGAAACACCATATATTTT. Protein product: CASSLSASSGNTIYF. The full variable domain, with the rest looked up from reference TRBV7-2 and TRBJ1-3, is GAGVSQSPSNKVTEKGKDVELRCDPISGHTALYWYRQSLGQGLEFLIYFQGNSAPDKSGLPSDRFSAERTGGSVSTLTIQRTQQEDSAVYLCASSLSASSGNTIYFGEGSWLTVV.

This clone occurred a few times. This CDR3 is CAWSVGPDTEAFF. CDR3 in DNA: TGTGCCTGGAGTGTCGGTCCGGACACTGAAGCTTTCTTT. The rearrangement links TRBV30 to TRBJ1-1; D is unresolved. Germline V gene lookup returns CDR1 GTSNPN and CDR2 SVGIG (reference sequence). The CDR3 has 13 residues. V gave up 0 bases and J gave up 3 bases, with 8 bases separating them.

This clone was observed a few times. The chain joins TRBV28 to TRBJ2-5; D assignment may be TRBD1 or TRBD2 (5 bases each). The CDR3 runs to 14 residues. The V end was cut by 3 bases, the J end by 4 bases, with 12 bases between. Germline lookup yields CDR1 MDHEN and CDR2 SYDVKM. The CDR3: CASSFGGVRETQYF. DNA for the CDR3: TGTGCCAGCAGTTTTGGGGGAGTGAGAGAGACCCAGTACTTC.

About this clone: Other DNA sequences in the sample encode the same CDR3. The chain has TRBV10-3 and TRBJ1-5, with 7 bases fitting TRBD1. The V gene's germline CDR1 is ENHRY and CDR2 SYGVKD. This CDR3 is built from 14 residues. The junction had 6 bases not matched to a gene; V was cut back by 8 bases and J by 2 bases. The CDR3 reads CAISQGGGNQPQHF. The CDR3 coding sequence is TGTGCCATCTCTCAGGGGGGAGGCAATCAGCCCCAGCATTTT.

The chain carries TRBV29-1 and TRBJ2-3; possibly TRBD2 for D (5 bases). Trimming took off 7 bases at V and 1 base at J, with 15 bases between the two ends. CDR1 and CDR2 (germline): SQVTM, ANQGSEA. The CDR3 is 14 amino acids. The CDR3 sequence: CSAERAPGTDTQYF. As DNA, the CDR3 is TGCAGCGCCGAGAGGGCTCCGGGCACAGATACGCAGTATTTT.

This clone was seen at least ten times. The chain couples TRBV6-5 to TRBJ2-3; D is unclear. Trimming took off 2 bases at V and 7 bases at J, with 7 bases between the two ends. Germline-derived CDR1 and CDR2 are MNHEY and SVGAGI. CDR3 length equals 12 residues. Written as DNA, the CDR3 is TGTGCCAGCAGTTACGCTGGTTATACGCAGTATTTT. Protein sequence: CASSYAGYTQYF.

The V and J genes are TRBV5-8 and TRBJ2-7; 9 bases map to TRBD1. V lost 5 bases and J lost 6; bases outside the gene matches: 15. Per germline, CDR1 SGHTS and CDR2 YDEGEE. This CDR3 has 16 amino acids. The CDR3, as DNA: TGTGCCAGCAGTCTAACAGGGGGCCCCGCGGTAAGCGAGCAGTACTTC. This codes for CASSLTGGPAVSEQYF.

This clone was counted only a few times. This chain joins TRBV10-3 and TRBJ2-3, with TRBD2 identical over 10 bases. The CDR3 covers 16 residues. CDR1 and CDR2 from the germline V gene are ENHRY and SYGVKD. V shed 4 bases, J shed 5 bases, and the junction held 9 bases outside the gene matches. The CDR3 spells CAISVVAGGLRDTQYF. As DNA, the CDR3 is TGTGCCATCAGTGTAGTAGCGGGAGGCCTCCGAGATACGCAGTATTTT.

This chain uses TRBV4-3 with TRBJ2-3, with D maybe TRBD2 (5 bases). CDR1 and CDR2 from the germline V gene are LGHNA and YSLEER. The V end was cut by 5 bases, the J end by 4 bases, with 19 bases between. CDR3 length: 16 amino acids. CDR3 region: CASSLQATGGADTQYF. CDR3 bases: TGCGCCAGCAGCTTACAAGCGACCGGAGGTGCAGATACGCAGTATTTT.

The table lists this clone with a few counts. This chain connects TRBV14 to TRBJ2-3, with 10 bases matching TRBD2. J was trimmed by 1 base and V by 4 bases; bases with no gene match: 14. In germline, CDR1 is SGHDN, CDR2 FVKESK. This CDR3 comprises 19 residues. CDR3 DNA: TGTGCCAGCAGCCTAAAGGGAGTAGCGGGAGGTTTTGGCACAGATACGCAGTATTTT. It translates to CASSLKGVAGGFGTDTQYF.

The chain recombines TRBV7-2 with TRBJ1-5; D gene unclear. Germline values: CDR1 SGHTA, CDR2 FQGNSA. Trimming removed 6 bases at V and 2 bases at J, with 8 bases between. The CDR3 is 13 amino acids. The chain's CDR3 is CASRYTGNQPQHF. The CDR3 bases are TGTGCCAGCAGATATACAGGCAATCAGCCCCAGCATTTT.

This chain joins TRBV27 and TRBJ2-3, with D hard to call. Germline CDR1 reads MNHEY; CDR2 reads SMNVEV (reference sequence). The V and J ends lost 6 bases and 3 bases respectively, with 13 bases between them. This CDR3 region has 14 residues. The CDR3 region is CASRPQRLTDTQYF. The CDR3 nucleotides are TGTGCCAGCAGGCCCCAGAGACTGACAGATACGCAGTATTTT.

Here the CDR3 reads CASSPGLLNTGELFF. CDR3 nucleotide sequence: TGTGCCAGCAGCCCCGGGCTACTGAACACCGGGGAGCTGTTTTTT. V is TRBV5-6 and J is TRBJ2-2; D is unclear. V was trimmed by 4 bases and J by 1 base, leaving 11 bases between them. CDR3 length: 15 amino acids. Germline values: CDR1 SGHDT, CDR2 YYEEEE.

This clone was found a few times. This sequence joins TRBV30 and TRBJ2-3, with D perhaps matching TRBD2 (6 bases). Germline V gene sequence: CDR1 GTSNPN, CDR2 SVGIG (reference sequence). The CDR3 loop spans 12 amino acids. V gave up 1 base and J gave up 6 bases, with 8 bases separating them. CDR3 coding DNA: TGTGCCTGGAGTGGCGGAGGGGATACGCAGTATTTT. This translates into CAWSGGGDTQYF. The full variable domain, completed using reference TRBV30 and TRBJ2-3, is SQTIHQWPATLVQPVGSPLSLECTVEGTSNPNLYWYRQAAGRGLQLLFYSVGIGQISSEVPQNLSASRPQDRQFILSSKKLLLSDSGFYLCAWSGGGDTQYFGPGTRLTVL.